These T cell receptor beta chains were read from a single sample in a study of low-dose radiotherapy and immunotherapy resistance in tumors. TCRdb itself ran the reads through MiXCR, one entry per CDR3 protein. Of 75,000 to 95,000 distinct CDR3 sequences in the sample, under 10% were seen once. The sample here was PBMCs, taken before treatment. The receptors stem from a male donor with prostate cancer. Both conserved end residues are part of each CDR3. Fields, in order: clone size, D gene, V gene, J gene, CDR3 protein, CDR3 DNA. A D gene is named only where the DNA matches it firmly. Only some rows state a clone size, as once, few, many or a class for expanded clones.

many,TRBD1,TRBV11-3,TRBJ2-2,CASSPDRGGGTGELFF,TGTGCCAGCAGCCCCGACAGGGGCGGTGGTACCGGGGAGCTGTTTTTT
many,TRBD2,TRBV7-9,TRBJ2-3,CASSLAGLAGVDTQYF,TGTGCCAGCAGCTTAGCGGGACTAGCGGGAGTAGATACGCAGTATTTT
many,TRBD2,TRBV6-2/TRBV6-3,TRBJ2-7,CASRPGTSGNEQYF,TGTGCCAGCAGACCCGGGACTAGCGGGAACGAGCAGTACTTC
many,NA,TRBV27,TRBJ1-2,CASRTDGLYYGYTF,TGTGCCAGCAGGACGGACGGACTGTATTATGGCTACACCTTC
many,TRBD1,TRBV7-9,TRBJ1-1,CASSSGTGMNTEAFF,TGTGCCAGCAGCTCCGGGACAGGGATGAACACTGAAGCTTTCTTT
few,NA,TRBV14,TRBJ2-7,CASSRSGWEQYF,TGTGCCAGCAGCAGAAGCGGCTGGGAGCAGTACTTC
many,NA,TRBV20-1,TRBJ2-1,CSARNAGGDNEQFF,TGCAGTGCTAGAAACGCAGGGGGGGACAATGAGCAGTTCTTC
many,TRBD1,TRBV19,TRBJ2-7,CASSQASTGNYEQYF,TGTGCCAGTAGCCAGGCATCGACAGGGAACTACGAGCAGTACTTC
NA,TRBD2,TRBV19,TRBJ2-7,CASSIELAGVNEQYF,TGTGCCAGTAGTATAGAACTAGCGGGAGTTAACGAGCAGTACTTC
few,NA,TRBV6-2/TRBV6-3,TRBJ2-1,CASGLQLSSYNEQFF,TGTGCCAGCGGGCTGCAATTAAGCTCCTACAATGAGCAGTTCTTC
many,TRBD2,TRBV6-6,TRBJ2-3,CASSSQRELSDTQYF,TGTGCCAGCAGTTCCCAGCGGGAGCTGTCAGATACGCAGTATTTT
few,TRBD1,TRBV20-1,TRBJ2-2,CTGTGGTGELFF,TGCACCGGGACAGGGGGCACCGGGGAGCTGTTTTTT
many,TRBD2,TRBV29-1,TRBJ2-1,CSVVLAGGSPYNEQFF,TGCAGCGTTGTACTAGCGGGAGGATCCCCCTACAATGAGCAGTTCTTC
many,NA,TRBV19,TRBJ1-5,CASSIVGRFSGPGNQPQHF,TGTGCCAGTAGTATAGTGGGACGGTTCTCGGGGCCTGGCAATCAGCCCCAGCATTTT